The rows below give T cell receptor beta chains drawn from one sample of a study of breast tumors, draining lymph nodes, adjacent tissues. MiXCR was run by TCRdb on the multiplex PCR reads, yielding one entry per CDR3 protein. The sample comprises hundreds of thousands of distinct CDR3 sequences, 32% of which are singletons, and 1.2% to 1.5% rests with the top ten. Sample: axillary lymph node tissue. The receptors originated from a female donor with breast cancer. Some clones in this sample may be carry-over from other donors' samples. The CDR3 runs from the conserved cysteine through the conserved F or W. A D gene is named only where the DNA matches it firmly. Size is omitted from some rows. Given values are once, few, many or a class for expanded clones.

V gene	clone size	D gene	CDR3 length	J gene	CDR3 protein	CDR3 DNA
TRBV20-1	-	TRBD2	15	TRBJ2-3	CSARGTSGRGDTQYF	TGCAGTGCTAGAGGGACTAGCGGGAGGGGAGATACGCAGTATTTT
TRBV2	many	-	14	TRBJ2-2	CASRGLVTTGELFF	TGTGCCAGCAGGGGACTCGTGACCACCGGGGAGCTGTTTTTT
TRBV30	many	TRBD2	15	TRBJ2-1	CAWAGPTSVNNEQFF	TGTGCCTGGGCTGGCCCGACTAGCGTAAACAATGAGCAGTTCTTC
TRBV5-1	-	-	14	TRBJ1-1	CASSLVGANTEAFF	TGCGCCAGCAGCTTGGTGGGGGCCAACACTGAAGCTTTCTTT
TRBV5-1	-	-	14	TRBJ1-4	CAGSLSSFGGKLFF	TGCGCCGGCAGCTTGAGCAGTTTCGGTGGAAAACTGTTTTTC
TRBV12-3/TRBV12-4	many	TRBD1	15	TRBJ2-5	CASTTGTANQETQYF	TGTGCCAGCACAACCGGGACAGCAAACCAAGAGACCCAGTACTTC
TRBV30	many	TRBD1	14	TRBJ2-2	CACTDRVVTGELFF	TGTGCCTGCACAGACAGGGTGGTCACCGGGGAGCTGTTTTTT
TRBV4-2	-	-	15	TRBJ1-4	CASGDLGVGAEKLFF	TGTGCCAGCGGAGACCTTGGGGTAGGCGCTGAAAAACTGTTTTTT
TRBV20-1	-	-	15	TRBJ2-3	CSARDWESPTDTQYF	TGCAGTGCTAGAGATTGGGAGTCCCCCACAGATACGCAGTATTTT
TRBV6-5	many	-	15	TRBJ2-5	CASSHSQRRGETQYF	TGTGCCAGCAGTCACTCGCAGCGGAGGGGAGAGACCCAGTACTTC
TRBV24-1	many	-	13	TRBJ2-1	CATSDFNGNEQFF	TGTGCCACCAGTGATTTTAACGGTAATGAGCAGTTCTTC
TRBV2	many	-	14	TRBJ1-3	CAMNPRGQGNTIYF	TGTGCCATGAACCCCCGGGGGCAAGGAAACACCATATATTTT
TRBV12-3/TRBV12-4	many	-	13	TRBJ1-2	CASSLGRNYGYTF	TGTGCCAGCAGTTTAGGCAGAAACTATGGCTACACCTTC
TRBV7-2	many	-	14	TRBJ1-2	CASSLSAGPNGYTF	TGTGCCAGCAGCTTAAGCGCAGGACCGAATGGCTACACCTTC
TRBV19	-	-	14	TRBJ1-1	CASNSGRPNTEAFF	TGTGCCAGTAACTCGGGACGGCCGAACACTGAAGCTTTCTTT
TRBV2	-	-	15	TRBJ1-6	CASTGVISYNSPLHF	TGTGCCAGCACCGGGGTAATCTCCTATAATTCACCCCTCCACTTT
TRBV13	once	-	14	TRBJ2-5	CASSPTGVAETQYF	TGTGCCAGCAGCCCGACGGGGGTGGCTGAGACCCAGTACTTC
TRBV3-1	many	-	12	TRBJ1-2	CASSRSGNGYTF	TGTGCCAGCAGCCGGTCAGGGAATGGCTACACCTTC
TRBV4-1	many	TRBD2	16	TRBJ2-1	CASSPYQREWGREQFF	TGCGCCAGCAGCCCTTACCAGCGGGAGTGGGGGAGGGAGCAGTTCTTC
TRBV29-1	-	TRBD1	15	TRBJ1-2	CSVGDSLNSNYGYTF	TGCAGCGTTGGGGACAGCCTAAACTCTAACTATGGCTACACCTTC
TRBV10-1	many	-	14	TRBJ2-1	CASSDSGTYNEQFF	TGCGCCAGCAGTGATAGCGGCACCTACAATGAGCAGTTCTTC
TRBV9	many	TRBD2	17	TRBJ2-7	CASSVGGWGGVGCEQYF	TGTGCCAGCAGCGTAGGGGGGTGGGGGGGAGTGGGGTGCGAGCAGTACTTC
TRBV4-2	many	TRBD1	15	TRBJ2-7	CASSQDFRTGGEQYF	TGTGCCAGCAGCCAAGACTTTAGGACAGGGGGAGAGCAGTACTTC
TRBV2	many	-	16	TRBJ1-6	CASRLQGRSYNSPLHF	TGTGCCAGCAGACTACAGGGACGGTCCTATAATTCACCCCTCCACTTT
TRBV4-3	many	-	15	TRBJ2-5	CASSPTLGYRDPQYF	TGCGCCAGCAGCCCGACGTTGGGGTATAGGGACCCCCAGTACTTC
TRBV12-3/TRBV12-4	many	TRBD1	14	TRBJ1-2	CASSRVGGAVGYTF	TGTGCCAGCAGTCGCGTAGGGGGCGCGGTTGGCTACACCTTC
TRBV19	-	TRBD2	20	TRBJ2-5	CASSRRTSGSISPPKEVQYF	TGTGCCAGTAGTCGACGGACTAGCGGGAGCATCTCCCCGCCCAAAGAGGTCCAGTACTTC
TRBV4-1	few	TRBD1	16	TRBJ1-1	CASSQAGQSLSTEAFF	TGCGCCAGCAGCCAAGCGGGACAGTCGTTGAGTACTGAAGCTTTCTTT
TRBV28	many	-	14	TRBJ2-1	CASRRRGSYNEQFF	TGTGCCAGCAGAAGGAGGGGTTCCTACAATGAGCAGTTCTTC
TRBV7-2	many	-	15	TRBJ2-5	CASSLPGQVGETQYF	TGTGCCAGCAGCTTACCGGGACAAGTGGGAGAGACCCAGTACTTC
TRBV20-1	few	TRBD2	14	TRBJ2-3	CSAASGLSTDTQYF	TGCAGTGCTGCTAGCGGGCTTAGCACAGATACGCAGTATTTT
TRBV18	-	-	11	TRBJ1-1	CASSWGTEAFF	TGTGCCAGCTCTTGGGGGACTGAAGCTTTCTTT
TRBV6-5	-	-	15	TRBJ1-1	CASSYRGGRRTEAFF	TGTGCCAGCAGTTATAGGGGGGGTCGTAGGACTGAAGCTTTCTTT
TRBV12-3/TRBV12-4	many	TRBD1	15	TRBJ2-7	CASSYLDRVSYEQYF	TGTGCCAGCAGTTACTTGGACAGGGTTTCTTACGAGCAGTACTTC
TRBV29-1	-	-	14	TRBJ1-5	CSVRDRRPDEPQHF	TGCAGCGTTCGAGACAGGAGGCCAGATGAGCCCCAGCATTTT
TRBV28	-	TRBD1	14	TRBJ1-4	CASSLRQGAEKLFF	TGTGCCAGCAGTCTCAGACAGGGGGCTGAAAAACTGTTTTTT
TRBV7-9	many	-	15	TRBJ2-3	CASSFTSTSPDTQYF	TGTGCCAGCAGCTTTACTAGTACAAGTCCAGATACGCAGTATTTT
TRBV4-3	-	-	15	TRBJ2-1	CASSQDGGAYNEQFF	TGCGCCAGCAGCCAAGATGGCGGGGCCTACAATGAGCAGTTCTTC
TRBV7-9	-	-	15	TRBJ2-2	CASSSPRGRAGELFF	TGTGCCAGCAGCTCCCCGAGGGGGAGGGCCGGGGAGCTGTTTTTT
TRBV12-3/TRBV12-4	-	-	17	TRBJ2-2	CASRYPGVAVSTGELFF	TGTGCCAGCAGATACCCCGGGGTAGCGGTAAGCACCGGGGAGCTGTTTTTT
TRBV2	once	TRBD2	14	TRBJ2-1	CASSGLAGGFEQFF	TGTGCCAGCAGTGGACTAGCGGGAGGGTTTGAGCAGTTCTTC
TRBV7-9	-	-	11	TRBJ2-3	CASTRTGTQYF	TGTGCCAGCACCCGGACGGGGACGCAGTATTTT
TRBV24-1	many	-	13	TRBJ1-5	CATQTWSEQPQHF	TGTGCCACTCAGACATGGTCTGAACAGCCCCAGCATTTT
TRBV9	-	TRBD1	14	TRBJ1-3	CAGSGQGRGNTIYF	TGTGCCGGCAGCGGACAGGGAAGAGGGAACACCATATATTTT
TRBV4-1	many	TRBD1	15	TRBJ2-1	CASSLTGTGYNEQFF	TGCGCCAGCAGCCTTACCGGGACAGGGTACAATGAGCAGTTCTTC
TRBV11-1	-	-	14	TRBJ1-2	CASTKGAPGYGYTF	TGTGCCAGCACCAAAGGGGCGCCGGGCTATGGCTACACCTTC
TRBV5-5	many	-	15	TRBJ2-3	CASTSGRGSTDTQYF	TGTGCCAGCACCTCGGGACGGGGAAGCACAGATACGCAGTATTTT
TRBV4-2	many	-	15	TRBJ2-1	CASSPAGTIGNEQFF	TGTGCCAGCAGCCCCGCCGGGACAATTGGTAATGAGCAGTTCTTC
TRBV20-1	many	TRBD1	17	TRBJ2-6	CSARKGTGGAGANVLTF	TGCAGTGCTAGGAAAGGGACAGGGGGGGCTGGGGCCAACGTCCTGACTTTC
TRBV14	-	-	13	TRBJ2-7	CASSRGLGREQYF	TGTGCCAGCAGCCGAGGCTTGGGGAGGGAGCAGTACTTC
TRBV12-3/TRBV12-4	many	-	13	TRBJ2-2	CASSSGATGELFF	TGTGCCAGCAGTTCTGGGGCCACCGGGGAGCTGTTTTTT
TRBV19	many	TRBD2	14	TRBJ2-3	CAIASGRAGDTQYF	TGTGCCATCGCTAGCGGGAGGGCCGGAGATACGCAGTATTTT